The 2 T cell receptor beta chains below were found in one sample sequenced in a study of neoadjuvant nivolumab and ipilimumab in lung cancer. Measured with immunoSEQ multiplex PCR; TCRdb has only the in-frame clones, and not every one. The sample lists 40,000 to 60,000 clones; about 89% were seen once. The starting material was blood, obtained before neoadjuvant nivolumab, alone or with ipilimumab. Every receptor here comes from an adult with non-small cell lung cancer. Some clones in this sample may be carry-over from other donors' samples.

The chain links TRBV6-5 to TRBJ2-5; TRBD2 might be the D (6 bases). Germline loops: CDR1 MNHEY, CDR2 SVGAGI. The CDR3 loop spans 16 amino acids. V was trimmed by 6 bases and J by 5 bases, leaving 22 bases between them. CDR3 bases: TGTGCCAGCAGGTACACGCTACTAGCTGGTGGTGAGACCCAGTACTTC. This encodes CASRYTLLAGGETQYF.

The genes are TRBV6-1 and TRBJ2-5, with 10 positions matching TRBD2. Germline V gene sequence: CDR1 MNHNS, CDR2 SASEGT. CDR3 length: 15 residues. The V and J ends lost 2 bases and 5 bases, in that order; junction bases with no gene match: 5. The CDR3 DNA reads as TGTGCCAGCAGTGAACTAGCGGGAGCATTGGAGACCCAGTACTTC. This gives the protein CASSELAGALETQYF.